This entry lists 2 T cell receptor beta chains sequenced from one sample in a study of T cells after yellow fever vaccination. TCRdb reprocessed the 5' RACE reads with MiXCR, giving one entry per CDR3 protein. The table includes some 340,000 distinct CDR3 sequences, around 10% detected once. The source was CD4+ T cells sorted from PBMCs, collected 45 days after the yellow fever booster vaccination. Receptor source: a man between 18 and 35 years old who received the YFV17D yellow fever vaccine.

The chain is built from TRBV20-1 and TRBJ2-2; D perhaps matches TRBD1 (6 bases). CDR3 length: 16 residues. The V gene's germline CDR1 is DFQATT and CDR2 SNEGSKA (reference sequence). Between the trimmed V and J ends, which lost 3 bases and 1 base, there was a span of 15 bases. This CDR3 reads CSARKNRVGNTGELFF. The CDR3 DNA reads as TGCAGTGCTAGGAAGAACAGGGTTGGGAACACCGGGGAGCTGTTTTTT.

The rearrangement joins TRBV20-1 to TRBJ1-5, with D uncertain. The CDR3 is 15 amino acids. CDR1 and CDR2 from the germline V gene are DFQATT and SNEGSKA (reference sequence). V lost 1 base, J lost 2 bases, and 12 bases lay in between. The CDR3 DNA sequence: TGCAGTGCTAGAGCGGGCGGACCGGGCAATCAGCCCCAGCATTTT. This gives the protein CSARAGGPGNQPQHF.